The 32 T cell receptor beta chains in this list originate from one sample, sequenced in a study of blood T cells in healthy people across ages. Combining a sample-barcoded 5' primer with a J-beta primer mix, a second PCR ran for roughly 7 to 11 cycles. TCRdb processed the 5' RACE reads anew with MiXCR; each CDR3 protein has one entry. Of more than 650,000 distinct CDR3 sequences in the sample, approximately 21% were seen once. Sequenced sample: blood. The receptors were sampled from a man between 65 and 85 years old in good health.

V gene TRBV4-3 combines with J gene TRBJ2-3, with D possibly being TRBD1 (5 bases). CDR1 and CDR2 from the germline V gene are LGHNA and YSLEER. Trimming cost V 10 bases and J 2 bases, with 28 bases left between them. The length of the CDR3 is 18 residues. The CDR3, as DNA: TGCGCCACGCGTCCTGATAATGACCATCGACAGTACACAGATACGCAGTATTTT. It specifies CATRPDNDHRQYTDTQYF.

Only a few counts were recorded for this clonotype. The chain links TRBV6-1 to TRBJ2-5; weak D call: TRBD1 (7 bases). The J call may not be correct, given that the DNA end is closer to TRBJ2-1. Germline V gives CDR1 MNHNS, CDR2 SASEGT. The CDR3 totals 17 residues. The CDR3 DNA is TGTGCCAGCAGCCGACGCGGCCTAGCGAGGGGGCCTGATGAGCAGTTCTTC. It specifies CASSRRGLARGPDEQFF.

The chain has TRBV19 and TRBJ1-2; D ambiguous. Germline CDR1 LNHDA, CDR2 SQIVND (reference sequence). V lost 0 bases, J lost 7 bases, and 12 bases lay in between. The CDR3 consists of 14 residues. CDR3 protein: CASSIDLTTGGYTF. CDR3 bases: TGTGCCAGTAGTATAGATCTTACTACCGGTGGCTACACCTTC. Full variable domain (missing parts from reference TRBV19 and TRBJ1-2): DGGITQSPKYLFRKEGQNVTLSCEQNLNHDAMYWYRQDPGQGLRLIYYSQIVNDFQKGDIAEGYSVSREKKESFPLTVTSAQKNPTAFYLCASSIDLTTGGYTFGSGTRLTVV.

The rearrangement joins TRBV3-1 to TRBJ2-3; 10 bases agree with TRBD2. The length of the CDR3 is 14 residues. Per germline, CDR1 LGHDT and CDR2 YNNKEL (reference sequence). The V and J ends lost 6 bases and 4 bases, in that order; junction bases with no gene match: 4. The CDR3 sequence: CASRDSGGADTQYF. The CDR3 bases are TGTGCCAGCAGGGACAGCGGGGGGGCAGATACGCAGTATTTT.

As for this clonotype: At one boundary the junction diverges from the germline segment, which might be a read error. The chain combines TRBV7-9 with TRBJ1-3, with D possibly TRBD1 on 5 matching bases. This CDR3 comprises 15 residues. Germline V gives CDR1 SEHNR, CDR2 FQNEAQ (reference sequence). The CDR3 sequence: CSSSLDRPRRNTIYF. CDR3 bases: TGTTCCAGCAGCCTCGACAGACCTCGACGAAACACCATATATTTT.

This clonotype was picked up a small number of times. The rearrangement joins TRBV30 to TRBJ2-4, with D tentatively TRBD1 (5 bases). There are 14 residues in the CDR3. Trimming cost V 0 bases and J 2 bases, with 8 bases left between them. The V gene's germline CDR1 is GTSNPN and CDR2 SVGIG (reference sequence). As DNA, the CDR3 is TGTGCCTGGAGTGTATCAGGGACCAAAAACATTCAGTACTTC. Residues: CAWSVSGTKNIQYF.

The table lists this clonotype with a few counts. The CDR3 reads CATCSGLSTDTQYF. In DNA form, the CDR3 reads TGTGCCACCTGCTCCGGCCTCAGCACAGATACGCAGTATTTT. The chain couples TRBV12-3 or TRBV12-4 to TRBJ2-3; no clear D gene. CDR3 length equals 14 residues. Trimming left V 10 bases short and J 0 bases short, with 14 bases between.

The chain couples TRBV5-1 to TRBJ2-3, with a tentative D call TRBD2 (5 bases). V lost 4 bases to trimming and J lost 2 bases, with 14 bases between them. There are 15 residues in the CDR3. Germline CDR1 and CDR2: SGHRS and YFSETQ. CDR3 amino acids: CASSRLEGTTDTQYF. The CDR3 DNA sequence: TGCGCCAGCAGCCGGCTCGAGGGAACCACAGATACGCAGTATTTT.

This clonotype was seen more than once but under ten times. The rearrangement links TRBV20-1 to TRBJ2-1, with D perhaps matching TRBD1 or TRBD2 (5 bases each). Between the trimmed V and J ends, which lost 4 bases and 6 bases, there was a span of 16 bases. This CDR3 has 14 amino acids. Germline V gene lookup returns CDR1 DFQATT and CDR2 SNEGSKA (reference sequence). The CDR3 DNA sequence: TGCAGTGCTACCCGTATCGGGGCCACCAATGAGCAGTTCTTC. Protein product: CSATRIGATNEQFF.

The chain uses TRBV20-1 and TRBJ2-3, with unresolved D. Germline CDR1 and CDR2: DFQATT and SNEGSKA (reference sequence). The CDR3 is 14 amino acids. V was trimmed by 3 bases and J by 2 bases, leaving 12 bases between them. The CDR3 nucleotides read TGCAGTGCTAGTCCCCCCCCGTTCACAGATACGCAGTATTTT. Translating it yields CSASPPPFTDTQYF.

The CDR3 DNA is TGTGCCAGCAGCTTATACACAGGGGATACGCAGTATTTT. It codes for CASSLYTGDTQYF. The V call is TRBV11-2, the J call TRBJ2-3, with D maybe TRBD1 (6 bases). From germline, CDR1 is SGHAT and CDR2 FQNNGV. Trimming pared 2 bases from V and 6 bases from J, leaving 9 bases between. The CDR3 length is 13 residues.

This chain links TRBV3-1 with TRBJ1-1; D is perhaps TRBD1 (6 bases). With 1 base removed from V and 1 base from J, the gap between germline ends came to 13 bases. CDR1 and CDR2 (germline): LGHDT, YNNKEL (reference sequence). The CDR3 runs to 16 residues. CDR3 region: CASSQGWGGRNTEAFF. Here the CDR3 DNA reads TGTGCCAGCAGCCAAGGTTGGGGGGGCAGGAACACTGAAGCTTTCTTT.

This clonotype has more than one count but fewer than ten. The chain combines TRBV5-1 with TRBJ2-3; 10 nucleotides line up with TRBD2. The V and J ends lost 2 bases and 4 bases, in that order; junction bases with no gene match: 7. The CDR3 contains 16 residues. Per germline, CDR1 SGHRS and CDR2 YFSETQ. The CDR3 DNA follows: TGCGCCAGCAGCTTACCTCTAGCGGGAGCGGCAGATACGCAGTATTTT. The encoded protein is CASSLPLAGAADTQYF.

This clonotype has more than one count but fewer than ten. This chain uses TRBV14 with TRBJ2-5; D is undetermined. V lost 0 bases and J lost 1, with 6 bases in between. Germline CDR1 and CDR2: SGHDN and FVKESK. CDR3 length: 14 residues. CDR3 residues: CASSQDKIQETQYF. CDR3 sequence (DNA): TGTGCCAGCAGCCAAGACAAAATCCAAGAGACCCAGTACTTC.

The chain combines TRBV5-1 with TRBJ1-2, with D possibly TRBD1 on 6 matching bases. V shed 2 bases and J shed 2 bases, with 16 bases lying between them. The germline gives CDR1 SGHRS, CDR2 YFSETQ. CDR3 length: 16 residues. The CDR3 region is CASSFREDSENYGYTF. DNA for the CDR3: TGCGCCAGCAGCTTCAGGGAGGACAGTGAGAACTATGGCTACACCTTC. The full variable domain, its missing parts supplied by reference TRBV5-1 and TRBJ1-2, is KAGVTQTPRYLIKTRGQQVTLSCSPISGHRSVSWYQQTPGQGLQFLFEYFSETQRNKGNFPGRFSGRQFSNSRSEMNVSTLELGDSALYLCASSFREDSENYGYTFGSGTRLTVV.

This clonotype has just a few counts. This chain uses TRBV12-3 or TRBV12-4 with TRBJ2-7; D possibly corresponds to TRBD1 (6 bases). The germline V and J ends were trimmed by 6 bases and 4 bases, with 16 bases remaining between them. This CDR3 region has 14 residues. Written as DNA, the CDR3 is TGTGCCAGCAGCATTCAGACAGGAACTTACGAGCAGTACTTC. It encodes CASSIQTGTYEQYF.

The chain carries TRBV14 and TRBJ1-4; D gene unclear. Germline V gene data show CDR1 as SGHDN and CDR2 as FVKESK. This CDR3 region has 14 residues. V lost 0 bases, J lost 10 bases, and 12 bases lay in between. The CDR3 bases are TGTGCCAGCAGCCAAGACAGCCGTGATCCAAAACTGTTTTTT. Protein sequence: CASSQDSRDPKLFF.

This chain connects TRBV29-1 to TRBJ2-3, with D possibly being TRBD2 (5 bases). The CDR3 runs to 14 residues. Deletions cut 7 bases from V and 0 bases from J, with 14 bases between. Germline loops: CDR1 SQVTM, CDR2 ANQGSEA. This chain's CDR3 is CSDRGWSSTDTQYF. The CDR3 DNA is TGCAGCGACCGAGGGTGGAGCAGCACAGATACGCAGTATTTT.

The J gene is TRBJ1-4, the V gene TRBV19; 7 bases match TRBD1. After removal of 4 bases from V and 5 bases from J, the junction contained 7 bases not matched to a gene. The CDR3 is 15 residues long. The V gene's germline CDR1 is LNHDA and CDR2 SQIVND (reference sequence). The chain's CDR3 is CASSSGSRGNEKLFF. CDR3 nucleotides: TGTGCCAGTAGTAGTGGGTCCAGGGGGAATGAAAAACTGTTTTTT.

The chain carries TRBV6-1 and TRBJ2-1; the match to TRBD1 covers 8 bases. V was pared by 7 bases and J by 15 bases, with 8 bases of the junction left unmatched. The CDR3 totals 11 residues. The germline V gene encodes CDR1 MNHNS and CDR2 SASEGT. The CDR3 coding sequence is TGTGCCAGCAAAGAGACAGGGGTTCCGTTCTTC. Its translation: CASKETGVPFF.

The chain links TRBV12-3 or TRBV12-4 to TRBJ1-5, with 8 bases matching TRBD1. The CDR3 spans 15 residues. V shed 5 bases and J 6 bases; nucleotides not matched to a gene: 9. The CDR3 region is CASSARQGTGQPQHF. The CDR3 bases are TGTGCCAGCAGTGCCCGACAGGGGACAGGTCAGCCCCAGCATTTT.

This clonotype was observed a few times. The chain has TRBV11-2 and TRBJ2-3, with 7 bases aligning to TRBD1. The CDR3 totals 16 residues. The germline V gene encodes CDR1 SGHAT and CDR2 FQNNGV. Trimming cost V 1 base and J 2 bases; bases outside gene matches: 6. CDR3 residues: CASSLGRDRITDTQYF. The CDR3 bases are TGTGCCAGCAGCTTAGGCCGGGACAGAATCACAGATACGCAGTATTTT.

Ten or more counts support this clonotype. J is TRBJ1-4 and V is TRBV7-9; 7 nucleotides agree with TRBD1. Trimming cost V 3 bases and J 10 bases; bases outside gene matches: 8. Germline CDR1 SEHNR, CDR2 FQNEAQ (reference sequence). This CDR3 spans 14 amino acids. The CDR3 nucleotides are TGTGCCAGCAGCTTGGCAGAGGGGGCGAGAAAACTGTTTTTT. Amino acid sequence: CASSLAEGARKLFF.

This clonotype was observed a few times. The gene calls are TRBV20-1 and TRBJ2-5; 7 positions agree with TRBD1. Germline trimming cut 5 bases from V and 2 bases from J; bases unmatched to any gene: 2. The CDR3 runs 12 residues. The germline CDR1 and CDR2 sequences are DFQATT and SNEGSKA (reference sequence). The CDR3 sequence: CSAGGQQETQYF. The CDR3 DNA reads TGCAGTGCTGGGGGACAGCAAGAGACCCAGTACTTC.

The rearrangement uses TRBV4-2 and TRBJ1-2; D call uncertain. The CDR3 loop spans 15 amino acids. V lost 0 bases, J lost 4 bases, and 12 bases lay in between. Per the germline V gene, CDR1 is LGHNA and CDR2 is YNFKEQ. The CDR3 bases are TGTGCCAGCAGCCAAGAAGTCCGGACGTTCTATGGCTACACCTTC. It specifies CASSQEVRTFYGYTF.

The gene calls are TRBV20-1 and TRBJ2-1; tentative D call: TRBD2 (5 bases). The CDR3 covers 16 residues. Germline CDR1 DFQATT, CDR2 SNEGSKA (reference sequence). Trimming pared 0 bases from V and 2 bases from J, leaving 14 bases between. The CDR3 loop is CSARDLGAEAYNEQFF. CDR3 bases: TGCAGTGCTAGAGATCTGGGAGCGGAGGCCTACAATGAGCAGTTCTTC.

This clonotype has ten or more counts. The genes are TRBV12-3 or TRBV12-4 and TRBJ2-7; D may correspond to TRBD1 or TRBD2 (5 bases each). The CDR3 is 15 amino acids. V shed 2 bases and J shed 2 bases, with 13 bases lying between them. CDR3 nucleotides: TGTGCCAGCAGTTTATTCGGGGACGGAACCTACGAGCAGTACTTC. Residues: CASSLFGDGTYEQYF.

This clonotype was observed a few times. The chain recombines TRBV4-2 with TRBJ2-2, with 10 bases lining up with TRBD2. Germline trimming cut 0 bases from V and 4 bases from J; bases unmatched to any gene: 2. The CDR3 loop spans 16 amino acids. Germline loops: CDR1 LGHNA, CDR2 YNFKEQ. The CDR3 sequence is CASSQELAGSTGELFF. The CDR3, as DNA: TGTGCCAGCAGCCAAGAACTAGCGGGGTCCACCGGGGAGCTGTTTTTT.

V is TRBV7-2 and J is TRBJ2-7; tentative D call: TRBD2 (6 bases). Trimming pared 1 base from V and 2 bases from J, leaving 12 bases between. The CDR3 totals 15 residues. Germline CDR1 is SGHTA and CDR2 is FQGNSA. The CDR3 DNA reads TGTGCCAGCAGCTTAGGGCTAGCGACGACCTACGAGCAGTACGTC. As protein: CASSLGLATTYEQYV.

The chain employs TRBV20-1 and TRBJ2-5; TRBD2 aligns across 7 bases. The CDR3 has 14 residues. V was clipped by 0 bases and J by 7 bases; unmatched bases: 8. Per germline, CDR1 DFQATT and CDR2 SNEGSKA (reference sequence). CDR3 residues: CSARDRGDRGTQYF. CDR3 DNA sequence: TGCAGTGCTAGAGATCGGGGGGACCGGGGGACCCAGTACTTC.

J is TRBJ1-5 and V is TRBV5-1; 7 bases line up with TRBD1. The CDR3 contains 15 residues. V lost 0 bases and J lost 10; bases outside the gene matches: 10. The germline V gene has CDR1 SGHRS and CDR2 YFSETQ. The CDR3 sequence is CASSLDPTGNLPQHF. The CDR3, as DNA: TGCGCCAGCAGCTTGGATCCGACAGGGAATTTACCCCAGCATTTT. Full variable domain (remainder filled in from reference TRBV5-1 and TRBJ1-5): KAGVTQTPRYLIKTRGQQVTLSCSPISGHRSVSWYQQTPGQGLQFLFEYFSETQRNKGNFPGRFSGRQFSNSRSEMNVSTLELGDSALYLCASSLDPTGNLPQHFGDGTRLSIL.

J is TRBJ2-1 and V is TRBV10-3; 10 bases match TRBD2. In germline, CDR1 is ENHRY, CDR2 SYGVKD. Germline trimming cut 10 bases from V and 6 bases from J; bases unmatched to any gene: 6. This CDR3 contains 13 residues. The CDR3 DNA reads TGTGCCAGCAGCGGGGGGGATTTCAATGAGCAGTTCTTC. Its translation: CASSGGDFNEQFF.